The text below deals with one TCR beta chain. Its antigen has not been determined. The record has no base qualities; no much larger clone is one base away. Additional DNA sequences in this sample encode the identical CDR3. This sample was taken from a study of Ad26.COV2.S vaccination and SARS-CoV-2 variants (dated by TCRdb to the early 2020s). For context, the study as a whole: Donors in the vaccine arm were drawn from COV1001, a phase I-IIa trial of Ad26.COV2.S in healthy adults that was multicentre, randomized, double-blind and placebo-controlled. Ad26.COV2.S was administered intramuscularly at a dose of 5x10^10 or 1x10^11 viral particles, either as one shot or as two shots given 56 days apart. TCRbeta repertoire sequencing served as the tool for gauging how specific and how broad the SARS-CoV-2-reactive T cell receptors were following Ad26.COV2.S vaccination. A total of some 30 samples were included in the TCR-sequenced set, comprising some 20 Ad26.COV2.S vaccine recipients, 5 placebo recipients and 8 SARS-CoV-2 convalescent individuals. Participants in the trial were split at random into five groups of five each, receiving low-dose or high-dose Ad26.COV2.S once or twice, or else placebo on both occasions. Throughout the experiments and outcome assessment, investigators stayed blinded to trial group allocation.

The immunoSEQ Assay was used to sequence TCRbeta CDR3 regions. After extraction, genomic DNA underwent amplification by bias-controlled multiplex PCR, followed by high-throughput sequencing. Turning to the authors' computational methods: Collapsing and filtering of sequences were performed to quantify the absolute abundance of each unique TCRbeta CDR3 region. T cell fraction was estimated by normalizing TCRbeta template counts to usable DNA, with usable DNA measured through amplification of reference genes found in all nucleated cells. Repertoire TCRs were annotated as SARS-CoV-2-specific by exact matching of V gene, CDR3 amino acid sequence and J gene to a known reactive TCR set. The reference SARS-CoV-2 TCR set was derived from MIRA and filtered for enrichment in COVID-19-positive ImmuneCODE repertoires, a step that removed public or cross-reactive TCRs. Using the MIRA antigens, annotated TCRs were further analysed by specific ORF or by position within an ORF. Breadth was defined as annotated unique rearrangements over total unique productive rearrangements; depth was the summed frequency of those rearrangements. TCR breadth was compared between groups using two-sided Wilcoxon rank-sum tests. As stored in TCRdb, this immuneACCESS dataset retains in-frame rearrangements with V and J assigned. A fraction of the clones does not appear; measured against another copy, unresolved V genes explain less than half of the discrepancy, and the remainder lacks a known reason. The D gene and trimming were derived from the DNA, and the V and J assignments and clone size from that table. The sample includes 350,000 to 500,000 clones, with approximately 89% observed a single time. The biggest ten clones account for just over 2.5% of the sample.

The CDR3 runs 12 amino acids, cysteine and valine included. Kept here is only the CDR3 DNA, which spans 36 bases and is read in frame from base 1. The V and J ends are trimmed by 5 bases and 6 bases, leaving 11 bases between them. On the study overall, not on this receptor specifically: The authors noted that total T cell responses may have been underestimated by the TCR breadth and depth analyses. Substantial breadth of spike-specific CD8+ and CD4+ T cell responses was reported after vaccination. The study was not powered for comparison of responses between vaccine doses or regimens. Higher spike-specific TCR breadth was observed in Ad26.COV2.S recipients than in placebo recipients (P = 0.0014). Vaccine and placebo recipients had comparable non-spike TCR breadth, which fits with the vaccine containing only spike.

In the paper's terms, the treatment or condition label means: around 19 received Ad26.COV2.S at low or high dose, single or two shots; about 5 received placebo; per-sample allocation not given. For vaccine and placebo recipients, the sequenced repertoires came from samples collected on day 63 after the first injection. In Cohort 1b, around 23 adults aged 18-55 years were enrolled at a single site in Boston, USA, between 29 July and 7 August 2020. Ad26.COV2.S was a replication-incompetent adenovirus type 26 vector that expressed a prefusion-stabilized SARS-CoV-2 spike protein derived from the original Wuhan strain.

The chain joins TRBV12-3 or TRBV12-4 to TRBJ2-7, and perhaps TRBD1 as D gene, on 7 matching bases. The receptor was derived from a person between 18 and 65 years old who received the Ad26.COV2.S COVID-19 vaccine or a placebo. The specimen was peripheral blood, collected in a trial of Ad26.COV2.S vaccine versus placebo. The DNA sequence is TGTGCCAGCAGTCGACAGGGAGGCGAGCAGTACGTC. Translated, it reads CASSRQGGEQYV.